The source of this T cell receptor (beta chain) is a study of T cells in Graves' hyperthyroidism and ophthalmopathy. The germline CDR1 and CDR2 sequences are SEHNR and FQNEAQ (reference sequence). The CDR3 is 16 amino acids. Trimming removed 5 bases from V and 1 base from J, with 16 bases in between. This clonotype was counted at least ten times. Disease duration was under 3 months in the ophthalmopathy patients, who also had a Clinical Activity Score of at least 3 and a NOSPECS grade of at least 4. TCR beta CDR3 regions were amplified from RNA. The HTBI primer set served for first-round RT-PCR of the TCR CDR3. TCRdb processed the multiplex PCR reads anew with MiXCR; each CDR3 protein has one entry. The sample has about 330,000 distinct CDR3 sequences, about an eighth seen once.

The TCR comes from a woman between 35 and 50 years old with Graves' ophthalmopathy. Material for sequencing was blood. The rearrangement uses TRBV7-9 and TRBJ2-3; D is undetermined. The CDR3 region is CASSVGLSTGTDTQYF. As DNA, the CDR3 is TGTGCCAGCAGCGTCGGCCTTTCTACGGGCACAGATACGCAGTATTTT.